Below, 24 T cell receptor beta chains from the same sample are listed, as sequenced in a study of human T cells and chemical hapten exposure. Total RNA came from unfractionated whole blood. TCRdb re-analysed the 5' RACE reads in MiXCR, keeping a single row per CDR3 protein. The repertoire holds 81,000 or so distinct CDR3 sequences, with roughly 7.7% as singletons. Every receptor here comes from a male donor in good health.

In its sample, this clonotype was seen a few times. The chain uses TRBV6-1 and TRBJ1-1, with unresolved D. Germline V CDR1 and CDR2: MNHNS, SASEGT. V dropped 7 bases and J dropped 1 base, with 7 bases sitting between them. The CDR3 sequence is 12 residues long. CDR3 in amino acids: CASTSGNTEAFF. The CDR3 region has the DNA TGTGCCAGCACCAGCGGGAACACTGAAGCTTTCTTT.

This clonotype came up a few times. This CDR3 is CSVGQRNTGELFF. The CDR3 bases are TGCAGCGTGGGACAGAGGAACACCGGGGAGCTGTTTTTT. The chain couples TRBV29-1 to TRBJ2-2, with 7 bases fitting TRBD1. CDR1 is SQVTM and CDR2 is ANQGSEA in the germline V gene. The CDR3 runs to 13 residues. V shed 6 bases, J shed 1 base, and the junction held 2 bases outside the gene matches.

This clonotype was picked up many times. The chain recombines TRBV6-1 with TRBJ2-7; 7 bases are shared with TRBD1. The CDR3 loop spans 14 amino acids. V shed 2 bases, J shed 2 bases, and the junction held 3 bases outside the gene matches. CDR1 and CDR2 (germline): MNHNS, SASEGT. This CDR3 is CASSERQGPYEQYF. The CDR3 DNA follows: TGTGCCAGCAGTGAACGACAGGGTCCCTACGAGCAGTACTTC.

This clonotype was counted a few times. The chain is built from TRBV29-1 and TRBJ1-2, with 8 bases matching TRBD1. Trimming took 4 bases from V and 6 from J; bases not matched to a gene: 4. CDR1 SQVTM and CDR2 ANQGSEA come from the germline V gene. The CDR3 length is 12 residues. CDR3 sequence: CSVVQGANGYTF. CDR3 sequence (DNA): TGCAGCGTTGTTCAGGGGGCGAATGGCTACACCTTC.

CDR3 DNA sequence: TGCGCCAGCAGCTTGCCGGGGGCTACGAACACCGGGGAGCTGTTTTTT. It specifies CASSLPGATNTGELFF. This sequence joins TRBV5-1 and TRBJ2-2; tentatively, D is TRBD1 or TRBD2 (6 bases each). CDR1 SGHRS and CDR2 YFSETQ come from the germline V gene. The CDR3 has 16 amino acids. The germline V and J ends were trimmed by 1 base and 0 bases, with 10 bases remaining between them.

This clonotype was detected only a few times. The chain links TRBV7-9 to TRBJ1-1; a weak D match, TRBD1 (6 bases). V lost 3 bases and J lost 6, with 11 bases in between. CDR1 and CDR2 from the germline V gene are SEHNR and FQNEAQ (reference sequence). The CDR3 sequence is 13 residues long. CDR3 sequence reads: CASSFKQGSEAFF. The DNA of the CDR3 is TGTGCCAGCAGCTTTAAACAGGGTTCTGAAGCTTTCTTT.

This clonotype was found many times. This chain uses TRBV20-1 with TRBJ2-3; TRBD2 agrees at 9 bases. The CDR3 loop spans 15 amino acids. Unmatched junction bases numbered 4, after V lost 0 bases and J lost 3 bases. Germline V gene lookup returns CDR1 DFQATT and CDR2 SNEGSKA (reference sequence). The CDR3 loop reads CSARDPSGGTDTQYF. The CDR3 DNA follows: TGCAGTGCTAGAGATCCCAGCGGGGGGACAGATACGCAGTATTTT.

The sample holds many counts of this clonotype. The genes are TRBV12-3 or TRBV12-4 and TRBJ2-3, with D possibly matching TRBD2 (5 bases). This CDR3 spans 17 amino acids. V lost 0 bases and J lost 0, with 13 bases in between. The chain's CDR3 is CASSLAASLPSTDTQYF. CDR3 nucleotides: TGTGCCAGCAGTTTAGCGGCTAGCCTACCTAGCACAGATACGCAGTATTTT.

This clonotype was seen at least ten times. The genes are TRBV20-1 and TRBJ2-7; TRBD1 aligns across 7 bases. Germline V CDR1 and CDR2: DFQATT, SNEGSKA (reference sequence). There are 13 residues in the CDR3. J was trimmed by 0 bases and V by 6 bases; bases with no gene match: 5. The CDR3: CSARDSSSYEQYF. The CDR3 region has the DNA TGCAGTGCCCGGGACAGTAGCTCCTACGAGCAGTACTTC.

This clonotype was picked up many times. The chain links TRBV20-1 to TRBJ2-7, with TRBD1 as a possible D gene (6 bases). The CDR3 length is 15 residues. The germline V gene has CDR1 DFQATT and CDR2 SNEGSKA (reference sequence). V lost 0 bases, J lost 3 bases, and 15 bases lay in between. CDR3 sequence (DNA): TGCAGTGCTAGAGAAAGGGACAATGGAAACTACGAGCAGTACTTC. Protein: CSARERDNGNYEQYF.

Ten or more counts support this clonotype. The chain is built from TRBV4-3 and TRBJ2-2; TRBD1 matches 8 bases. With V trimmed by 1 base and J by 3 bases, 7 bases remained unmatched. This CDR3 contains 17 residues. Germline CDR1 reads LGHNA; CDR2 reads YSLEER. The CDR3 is CASSQGRTDRDTGELFF. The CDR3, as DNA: TGCGCCAGCAGCCAAGGTAGAACGGACAGGGACACCGGGGAGCTGTTTTTT.

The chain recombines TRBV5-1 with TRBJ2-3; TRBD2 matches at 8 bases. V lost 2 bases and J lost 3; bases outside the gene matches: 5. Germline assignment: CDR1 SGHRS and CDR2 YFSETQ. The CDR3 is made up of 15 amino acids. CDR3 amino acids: CASSLGGGLTDTQYF. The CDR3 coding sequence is TGCGCCAGCAGCTTAGGCGGGGGGCTTACAGATACGCAGTATTTT.

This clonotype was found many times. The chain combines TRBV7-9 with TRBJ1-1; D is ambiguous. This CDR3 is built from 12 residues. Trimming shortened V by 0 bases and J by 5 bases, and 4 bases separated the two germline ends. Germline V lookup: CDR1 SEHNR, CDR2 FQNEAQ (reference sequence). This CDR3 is CASSLAPTEAFF. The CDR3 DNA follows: TGTGCCAGCAGCTTAGCCCCGACTGAAGCTTTCTTT.

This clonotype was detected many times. The CDR3 region is CASSLVSGADTEAFF. The CDR3 bases are TGCGCCAGCAGCTTGGTCTCCGGGGCAGATACTGAAGCTTTCTTT. V gene TRBV5-1 combines with J gene TRBJ1-1; weak D call: TRBD1 (5 bases). The CDR3 runs 15 residues. CDR1 SGHRS and CDR2 YFSETQ come from the germline V gene. V was shortened by 0 bases and J by 5 bases, with 14 bases between the two germline ends.

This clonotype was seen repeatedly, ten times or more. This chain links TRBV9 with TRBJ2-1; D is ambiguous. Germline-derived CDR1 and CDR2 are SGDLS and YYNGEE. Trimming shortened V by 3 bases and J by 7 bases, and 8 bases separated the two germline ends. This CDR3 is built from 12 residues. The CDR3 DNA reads TGTGCCAGCAGCGCGCCCGAAAATGAGCAGTTCTTC. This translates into CASSAPENEQFF.

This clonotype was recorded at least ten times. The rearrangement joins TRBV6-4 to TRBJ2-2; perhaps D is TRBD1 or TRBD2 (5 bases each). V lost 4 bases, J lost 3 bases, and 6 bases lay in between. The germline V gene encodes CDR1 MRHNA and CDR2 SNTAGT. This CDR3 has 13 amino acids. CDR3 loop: CASSGGHTGELFF. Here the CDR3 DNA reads TGTGCCAGCAGTGGGGGACACACCGGGGAGCTGTTTTTT.

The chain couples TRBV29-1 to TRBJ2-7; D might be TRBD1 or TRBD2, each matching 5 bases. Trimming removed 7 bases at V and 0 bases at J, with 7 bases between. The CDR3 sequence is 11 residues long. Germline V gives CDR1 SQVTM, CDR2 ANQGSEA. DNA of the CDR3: TGCAGCGCCGGGGCCTCCTACGAGCAGTACTTC. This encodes CSAGASYEQYF.

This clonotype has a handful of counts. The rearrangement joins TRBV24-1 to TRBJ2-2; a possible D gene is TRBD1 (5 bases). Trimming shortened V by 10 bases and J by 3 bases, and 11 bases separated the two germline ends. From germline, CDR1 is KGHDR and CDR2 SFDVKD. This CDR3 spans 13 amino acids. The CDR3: CATGDSHTGELFF. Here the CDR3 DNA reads TGTGCCACAGGGGATTCCCACACCGGGGAGCTGTTTTTT.

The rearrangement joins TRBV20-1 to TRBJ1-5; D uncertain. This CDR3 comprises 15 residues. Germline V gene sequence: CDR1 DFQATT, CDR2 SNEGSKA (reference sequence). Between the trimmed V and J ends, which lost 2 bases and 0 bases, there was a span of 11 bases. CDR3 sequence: CSARTTVDSNQPQHF. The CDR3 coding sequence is TGCAGTGCTAGAACGACTGTCGATAGCAATCAGCCCCAGCATTTT.

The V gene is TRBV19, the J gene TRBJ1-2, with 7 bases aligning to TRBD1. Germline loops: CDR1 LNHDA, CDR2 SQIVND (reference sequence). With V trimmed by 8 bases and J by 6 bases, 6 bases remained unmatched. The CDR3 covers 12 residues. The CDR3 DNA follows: TGTGCCAGTGGACAGGCGGTGGATGGCTACACCTTC. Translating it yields CASGQAVDGYTF.

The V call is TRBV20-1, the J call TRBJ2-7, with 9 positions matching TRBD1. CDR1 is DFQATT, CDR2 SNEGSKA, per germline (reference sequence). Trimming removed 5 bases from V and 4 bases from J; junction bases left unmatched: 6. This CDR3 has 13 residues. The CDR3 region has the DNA TGCAGTGCTTGCCGGGACAGGGAGTACGAGCAGTACTTC. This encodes CSACRDREYEQYF.

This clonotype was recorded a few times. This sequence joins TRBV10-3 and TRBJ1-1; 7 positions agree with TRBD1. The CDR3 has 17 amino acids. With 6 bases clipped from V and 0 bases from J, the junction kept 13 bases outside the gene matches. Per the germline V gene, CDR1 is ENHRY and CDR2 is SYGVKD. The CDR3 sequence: CAISHGTESLMNTEAFF. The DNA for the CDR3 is TGTGCCATCAGCCATGGGACAGAATCTCTCATGAACACTGAAGCTTTCTTT.

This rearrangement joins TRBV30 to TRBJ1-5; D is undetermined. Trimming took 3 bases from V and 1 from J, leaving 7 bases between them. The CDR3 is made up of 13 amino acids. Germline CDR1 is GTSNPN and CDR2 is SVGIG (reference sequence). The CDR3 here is CAWSGQSNQPQHF. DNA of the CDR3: TGTGCCTGGAGCGGTCAAAGCAATCAGCCCCAGCATTTT.

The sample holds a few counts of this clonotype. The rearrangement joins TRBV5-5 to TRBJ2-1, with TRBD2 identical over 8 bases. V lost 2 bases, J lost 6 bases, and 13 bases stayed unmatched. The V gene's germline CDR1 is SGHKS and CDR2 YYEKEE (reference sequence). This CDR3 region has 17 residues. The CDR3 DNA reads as TGTGCCAGCAGCTTCGGCACTAAGCGGGAGTTAATCAATGAGCAGTTCTTC. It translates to CASSFGTKRELINEQFF. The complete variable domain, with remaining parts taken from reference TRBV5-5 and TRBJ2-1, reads DAGVTQSPTHLIKTRGQQVTLRCSPISGHKSVSWYQQVLGQGPQFIFQYYEKEERGRGNFPDRFSARQFPNYSSELNVNALLLGDSALYLCASSFGTKRELINEQFFGPGTRLTVL.